This T cell receptor beta chain was profiled in a study of blood T cell repertoires in COVID-19 (dated by TCRdb to about 2020). At the level of the whole study: Collaborator samples came from the United States, Italy and Spain and covered acute and convalescent phases of COVID-19. Samples came from the ongoing ImmuneRACE study (first 160 participants) plus 1,254 subjects from 6 global collaborators. The sample metadata nearly always contained a de-identified subject ID, COVID-19 status, age in years and sex. The repertoires were made available in a free public database intended to serve as a resource for research on the immune response to SARS-CoV-2. The prospective study material was composed of cDNA or gDNA derived from T cells, B-cell-depleted T cells, or PBMCs. Subjects who had been exposed to COVID-19, were actively infected with it, or had recovered from it provided the deeply sampled blood TCRbeta repertoires that made up the dataset. Where HLA class I and class II types were available, the types were taken from metadata supplied by the sample provider, not from assay-based typing.

Reading the germline V gene gives CDR1 WSHSY and CDR2 SAAADI. Trimming leaves V shorter by 3 bases and J shorter by 9 bases, with the junction holding 12 bases beyond the gene matches. The CDR3 covers 17 residues, taking in both the cysteine and the phenylalanine. Kept here is only the CDR3 DNA, which spans 51 bases and is read in frame from base 1. A single count supports this clone. The clone's antigen remains unknown. Per-base quality was not reported, and no clone a single base away is much larger than it. TCRbeta CDR3 regions were amplified from genomic DNA using the immunoSEQ Assay, a bias-controlled multiplex PCR. The authors processed their data as follows. Nucleated cell counts per sample were estimated from amplification of reference gene primers within the assay. To quantify the absolute abundance of each unique TCRbeta CDR3 rearrangement, sequence reads were collapsed and filtered. For each sample, productive Simpson clonality was calculated by taking the square root of Simpson's diversity index across productive rearrangements. TCRdb took over this immuneACCESS table, retaining in-frame rearrangements with V and J assigned. Such tables are incomplete; in checked studies, under half of the missing clones stem from an unresolved V gene, and the remainder is unexplained. From that table come the V and J calls and clone size; the DNA was used to work out D and trimming. Across this sample there are hundreds of thousands of clones, with 83% seen only once. The ten largest clones represent about 5.3% of the sample.

Overall results and qualifications from the work: The amount of clinical and demographic metadata varied by source and participant and was provided uncurated.

Enrolling through a virtual design, the prospective study's participants ranged in age from roughly 18 to 89 years and lived across about two dozen United States geographic areas. In the prospective study, cohorts were assigned on the basis of participant-reported clinical history obtained from a screening survey and a study questionnaire. Exposed participants were defined as having been in contact with someone with a PCR-confirmed or clinician-diagnosed COVID-19 case within 2 weeks of study entry. In the prospective study, whole blood, serum and a nasopharyngeal or oropharyngeal swab were collected from each participant by mobile phlebotomists. Participants in the prospective study had the option to provide additional blood draws and questionnaires over a roughly two-month period. Prospective study blood samples were shipped either frozen or at room temperature before DNA extraction.

Sequenced sample: PBMCs or T cells enriched from blood (not recorded which). The TCR comes from a woman aged 50 to 60 who had been exposed to COVID-19. The chain couples TRBV10-2 to TRBJ1-6; 9 central bases correspond to TRBD1. At the DNA level, the sequence is TGCGCCAGCAGTGATACAGGGGGCGGCCGAGTCGGTTCACCCCTCCACTTT. Translation gives CASSDTGGGRVGSPLHF.